The present T cell receptor (beta chain) was sequenced within a study of blood T cell repertoires in COVID-19. Assay: immunoSEQ multiplex PCR; the TCRdb copy retains only in-frame clones and omits some. The data hold about 210,000 clones, with 80% to 90% observed a single time. The length of the CDR3 is 14 residues. J gave up 4 bases and V 4 bases, and 7 bases lay outside the gene matches. The V gene's germline CDR1 is SGDLS and CDR2 YYNGEE. Sequenced sample: PBMCs or T cells enriched from blood (not recorded which). This TCR came from a young man in a cohort exposed to, infected with or recovered from COVID-19 (not recorded which). The chain is built from TRBV9 and TRBJ2-7, with 8 bases lining up with TRBD2. The CDR3, as DNA: TGTGCCAGCAGCTATGAAGGCGGGAGGTACGAGCAGTACTTC. Residues: CASSYEGGRYEQYF.